These 30 T cell receptor beta chains were all obtained from the same sample, sequenced in a study of T-cell reconstitution after alpha-beta-depleted transplantation in children. For TCRbeta, the library was prepared with unique molecular identifiers. MiXCR, run by TCRdb on the PCR reads, gives a single entry per CDR3 protein. The sample shows over 200,000 distinct CDR3 sequences, approximately 11% of them seen only once. The material was PBMCs, obtained before TCRalphabeta/CD19-depleted stem cell transplant. These receptor sequences come from a child younger than two with acute myeloid leukemia, due to receive a stem cell transplant.

The chain uses TRBV19 and TRBJ1-3; possibly TRBD1 for D (6 bases). This CDR3 spans 16 amino acids. CDR1 LNHDA and CDR2 SQIVND come from the germline V gene (reference sequence). Trimming stripped 7 bases from V and 2 bases from J, with 18 bases between. The CDR3 region has the DNA TGTGCCAGTATCGGGCCTTTGGGGGCGACTGGAAACACCATATATTTT. It yields the protein CASIGPLGATGNTIYF.

This clonotype has at least ten counts. The chain uses TRBV10-1 and TRBJ2-3, with D possibly TRBD2 on 6 matching bases. The V gene's germline CDR1 is WNHNN and CDR2 SYGVQD (reference sequence). V was pared by 4 bases and J by 5 bases, with 7 bases between. The CDR3 sequence is 12 residues long. The DNA of the CDR3 is TGCGCCAGCAGTGGGGAGGTAGATACGCAGTATTTT. Amino acids: CASSGEVDTQYF.

There are many counts of this clonotype. CDR3 amino acids: CASSYRTGEDYEQYF. As DNA, the CDR3 is TGTGCCAGCAGTTACCGGACAGGGGAAGACTACGAGCAGTACTTC. The chain uses TRBV6-6 and TRBJ2-7, with 9 bases matching TRBD1. The length of the CDR3 is 15 residues. Germline V lookup: CDR1 MNHNY, CDR2 SVGAGI (reference sequence). The ends lost 2 bases at V and 3 bases at J; junction bases unmatched: 5.

This clonotype has only a few counts. The chain links TRBV4-2 to TRBJ2-2; D unclear. The germline V and J ends were trimmed by 1 base and 6 bases, with 6 bases remaining between them. The V gene's germline CDR1 is LGHNA and CDR2 YNFKEQ. The CDR3 runs to 13 residues. DNA of the CDR3: TGTGCCAGCAGCCAAGGTTTTCCCGGGGAGCTGTTTTTT. Translated: CASSQGFPGELFF.

This clonotype has ten or more counts. The chain carries TRBV20-1 and TRBJ2-7; no firm D call. The CDR3 is 15 amino acids. Germline V gene sequence: CDR1 DFQATT, CDR2 SNEGSKA (reference sequence). V was trimmed by 0 bases and J by 2 bases, leaving 14 bases between them. The DNA for the CDR3 is TGCAGTGCTAGAGATTCAGGATTAAGGGCCTACGAGCAGTACTTC. It translates to CSARDSGLRAYEQYF.

Many counts were recorded for this clonotype. V and J are TRBV2 and TRBJ2-2, with a weak D call TRBD2 (7 bases). Between the trimmed V and J ends, which lost 6 bases and 2 bases, there was a span of 16 bases. From germline, CDR1 is SNHLY and CDR2 FYNNEI. The CDR3 totals 16 residues. CDR3 DNA sequence: TGTGCCAGCAGGGGGGCGGGGGAGAGCAACACCGGGGAGCTGTTTTTT. Its protein product is CASRGAGESNTGELFF.

This clonotype appeared many times. V is TRBV20-1 and J is TRBJ2-3; D is uncertain. Trimming left V 1 base short and J 2 bases short, with 10 bases between. Germline V gene sequence: CDR1 DFQATT, CDR2 SNEGSKA (reference sequence). The CDR3 covers 14 residues. CDR3 residues: CSARGGRHTDTQYF. In DNA, the CDR3 is TGCAGTGCTAGAGGAGGACGCCACACAGATACGCAGTATTTT.

The gene calls are TRBV20-1 and TRBJ2-5, with D perhaps TRBD2 (6 bases). CDR1 is DFQATT and CDR2 is SNEGSKA in the germline V gene (reference sequence). This CDR3 spans 13 amino acids. Trimming left V 6 bases short and J 0 bases short, with 11 bases between. The CDR3 DNA is TGCAGTGCCACAACGGGGGACCAAGAGACCCAGTACTTC. The encoded protein is CSATTGDQETQYF.

The rearrangement uses TRBV10-2 and TRBJ1-1; D may be TRBD1 (5 bases). CDR3 length: 13 amino acids. The V gene's germline CDR1 is WSHSY and CDR2 SAAADI. Trimming took 4 bases from V and 4 from J, leaving 10 bases between them. CDR3 DNA: TGCGCCAGCAGTGGCGCCGGGGGCACTGAAGCTTTCTTT. Translated: CASSGAGGTEAFF.

The chain is built from TRBV7-2 and TRBJ1-2, with TRBD1 as a possible D gene (5 bases). The CDR3 sequence is 16 residues long. CDR1 is SGHTA, CDR2 FQGNSA, per germline. The V end lost 3 bases, the J end lost 1 base, and 15 bases lay between the germline ends. The CDR3 loop is CASSFGGAGINYGYTF. CDR3 nucleotide sequence: TGTGCCAGCAGCTTCGGTGGGGCAGGGATTAACTATGGCTACACCTTC.

This clonotype came up many times. The chain carries TRBV5-1 and TRBJ2-1; D not resolved. Trimming left V 2 bases short and J 5 bases short, with 14 bases between. Germline V CDR1 and CDR2: SGHRS, YFSETQ. The CDR3 runs 15 residues. CDR3 sequence: CASSLSSALNNEQFF. Here the CDR3 DNA reads TGCGCCAGCAGCTTATCGTCAGCATTGAACAATGAGCAGTTCTTC. The full variable domain, in which reference TRBV5-1 and TRBJ2-1 provide the parts outside the CDR3, is KAGVTQTPRYLIKTRGQQVTLSCSPISGHRSVSWYQQTPGQGLQFLFEYFSETQRNKGNFPGRFSGRQFSNSRSEMNVSTLELGDSALYLCASSLSSALNNEQFFGPGTRLTVL.

The rearrangement uses TRBV9 and TRBJ2-5; D is ambiguous. The CDR3 contains 12 residues. The V and J ends lost 1 base and 0 bases respectively, with 1 base between them. The germline gives CDR1 SGDLS, CDR2 YYNGEE. The CDR3 loop is CASSVHQETQYF. CDR3 sequence (DNA): TGTGCCAGCAGCGTACACCAAGAGACCCAGTACTTC.

This clonotype was picked up many times. The genes are TRBV7-2 and TRBJ2-7, with 14 positions matching TRBD2. J was trimmed by 9 bases and V by 5 bases; bases with no gene match: 9. The CDR3 contains 15 residues. The germline gives CDR1 SGHTA, CDR2 FQGNSA. The CDR3 DNA reads TGTGCCAGCAGCCCTGTGGGACTAGCGGGAGCCGGGCAGTACTTC. It is translated as CASSPVGLAGAGQYF.

This chain joins TRBV20-1 and TRBJ2-5; D gene unclear. This CDR3 has 15 residues. Germline V gene data show CDR1 as DFQATT and CDR2 as SNEGSKA (reference sequence). Trimming took off 4 bases at V and 2 bases at J, with 17 bases between the two ends. CDR3 DNA: TGCAGTGCTATGGTAGATTCGGCACTTCAAGAGACCCAGTACTTC. It encodes CSAMVDSALQETQYF.

This clonotype occurred many times. The chain carries TRBV20-1 and TRBJ2-7; D is possibly TRBD2 (5 bases). V lost 1 base, J lost 3 bases, and 7 bases lay in between. Germline V gene data show CDR1 as DFQATT and CDR2 as SNEGSKA (reference sequence). CDR3 length equals 12 residues. The CDR3, as DNA: TGCAGTGCTAGAGTCGGGGTCTACGAGCAGTACTTC. Protein product: CSARVGVYEQYF.

The table lists this clonotype with many counts. The chain is built from TRBV7-3 and TRBJ2-3; weak D call: TRBD1 (6 bases). Trimming removed 6 bases at V and 6 bases at J, with 13 bases between. The CDR3 spans 13 residues. CDR1 is SGHTA and CDR2 is FQGTGA in the germline V gene. In DNA form, the CDR3 reads TGTGCCAGCAGAAAAGAGGGGGTCGATACGCAGTATTTT. Amino acids: CASRKEGVDTQYF.

This clonotype was found many times. CDR3 in amino acids: CASRDNAGGPGNEQFF. The CDR3 nucleotides read TGCGCCAGCAGGGATAACGCGGGAGGGCCCGGCAATGAGCAGTTCTTC. This chain connects TRBV5-1 to TRBJ2-1, with 9 bases aligning to TRBD2. CDR1 and CDR2 from the germline V gene are SGHRS and YFSETQ. Trimming took 5 bases from V and 6 from J; bases not matched to a gene: 12. There are 16 residues in the CDR3.

This clonotype has just a few counts. The chain couples TRBV7-2 to TRBJ1-5; tentatively, D is TRBD1 (6 bases). In germline, CDR1 is SGHTA, CDR2 FQGNSA. The CDR3 has 15 amino acids. V lost 2 bases, J lost 5 bases, and 13 bases lay in between. CDR3 bases: TGTGCCAGCAGCTTATCGGTCAGGGGATATCAGCCCCAGCATTTT. Amino acid sequence: CASSLSVRGYQPQHF.

The rearrangement links TRBV25-1 to TRBJ2-5; the D is unclear. Germline V gene sequence: CDR1 MGHDK, CDR2 SYGVNS. This CDR3 contains 10 residues. Trimming pared 5 bases from V and 7 bases from J, leaving 5 bases between. The CDR3 nucleotides read TGTGCCAGCAGTAGTACGACCCAGTACTTC. It encodes CASSSTTQYF.

This clonotype was counted only a few times. The V gene is TRBV7-2, the J gene TRBJ1-1, with D unclear. CDR1 SGHTA and CDR2 FQGNSA come from the germline V gene. The CDR3 consists of 13 residues. V was pared by 4 bases and J by 4 bases, with 10 bases between. The CDR3 sequence is CASSSVKVTEAFF. DNA for the CDR3: TGTGCCAGCAGCTCAGTGAAGGTCACTGAAGCTTTCTTT.

There are many counts of this clonotype. The chain couples TRBV20-1 to TRBJ2-7, with 9 bases fitting TRBD2. V lost 5 bases and J lost 0; bases outside the gene matches: 8. This CDR3 is built from 15 residues. CDR1 DFQATT and CDR2 SNEGSKA come from the germline V gene (reference sequence). The CDR3 region is CSASDSGGSSYEQYF. In nucleotides, the CDR3 is TGCAGTGCTTCCGATAGCGGGGGCAGCTCCTACGAGCAGTACTTC.

A note on this clonotype: The junction shows a germline mismatch at one end, possibly a read error. The V call is TRBV6-5, the J call TRBJ2-5, with D perhaps matching TRBD2 (6 bases). The CDR3 is 14 amino acids. The germline V gene has CDR1 MNHEY and CDR2 SVGAGI. CDR3 bases: TGTACCAGCAATTACTACGGGGGTCGGGAGACCCAGTACTTC. This gives the protein CTSNYYGGRETQYF.

This clonotype has a count of ten or more. The rearrangement uses TRBV2 and TRBJ2-3; the match to TRBD2 covers 9 bases. The germline CDR1 and CDR2 sequences are SNHLY and FYNNEI. V lost 5 bases to trimming and J lost 6 bases; unmatched junction nucleotides: 3. This CDR3 is built from 13 residues. The chain's CDR3 is CASSPREGDTQYF. As DNA, the CDR3 is TGTGCCAGCAGTCCGCGGGAGGGCGATACGCAGTATTTT.

This clonotype was recorded a few times. V gene TRBV6-5 combines with J gene TRBJ1-1, with D maybe TRBD1 (5 bases). From germline, CDR1 is MNHEY and CDR2 SVGAGI. Trimming pared 4 bases from V and 3 bases from J, leaving 15 bases between. The length of the CDR3 is 15 residues. The CDR3 DNA follows: TGTGCCAGCAGTTCCCAGGGCGCGGAGCACACTGAAGCTTTCTTT. Protein sequence: CASSSQGAEHTEAFF.

This clonotype was recorded many times. The chain uses TRBV5-1 and TRBJ1-1; D unclear. The V end lost 0 bases, the J end lost 10 bases, and 13 bases lay between the germline ends. Germline assignment: CDR1 SGHRS and CDR2 YFSETQ. The CDR3 has 13 amino acids. As DNA, the CDR3 is TGCGCCAGCAGCTTGGACCCCGGTAATATAGCTTTCTTT. It is translated as CASSLDPGNIAFF.

This clonotype has at least ten counts. The rearrangement joins TRBV5-1 to TRBJ1-1; D not certain. The CDR3 consists of 13 residues. Germline V gene sequence: CDR1 SGHRS, CDR2 YFSETQ. The V end was cut by 9 bases, the J end by 3 bases, with 15 bases between. The DNA of the CDR3 is TGCGCCACGAGGAGTCTAAGGTACACTGAAGCTTTCTTT. It specifies CATRSLRYTEAFF.

This clonotype was observed at least ten times. V is TRBV18 and J is TRBJ1-1, with D possibly being TRBD1 (5 bases). Germline CDR1 is KGHSH and CDR2 is LQKENI. V was cut by 3 bases and J by 1 base, with 12 bases left in between. CDR3 size: 15 residues. This chain's CDR3 is CASSPAGTANTEAFF. CDR3 bases: TGTGCCAGCTCACCGGCGGGGACTGCGAACACTGAAGCTTTCTTT.

This clonotype was seen at least ten times. The chain is built from TRBV6-5 and TRBJ1-2, with D maybe TRBD1 (5 bases). The CDR3 length is 15 residues. Germline assignment: CDR1 MNHEY and CDR2 SVGAGI. V was trimmed by 0 bases and J by 4 bases, leaving 12 bases between them. As DNA, the CDR3 is TGTGCCAGCAGTTACTCTCCCAGGGAGGGCTATGGCTACACCTTC. Protein sequence: CASSYSPREGYGYTF.

This clonotype was detected ten times or more. V usage is TRBV4-3 and J usage is TRBJ2-2, with 10 positions matching TRBD2. Germline lookup yields CDR1 LGHNA and CDR2 YSLEER. This CDR3 is built from 19 residues. Losses at the gene ends were 1 base for V and 6 bases for J; bases not matched to a gene: 14. CDR3 in amino acids: CASSQAQMSPGLASGELFF. CDR3 sequence (DNA): TGCGCCAGCAGCCAAGCCCAGATGAGTCCGGGACTAGCGTCCGGGGAGCTGTTTTTT.

There are many counts of this clonotype. V usage is TRBV20-1 and J usage is TRBJ2-1; 7 positions match TRBD2. V shed 0 bases and J 2 bases; nucleotides not matched to a gene: 4. CDR1 and CDR2 (germline): DFQATT, SNEGSKA (reference sequence). The CDR3 is 15 amino acids. The CDR3 DNA is TGCAGTGCTAGAGATGCGGGAGCTGCCTACAATGAGCAGTTCTTC. It translates to CSARDAGAAYNEQFF.